What follows are 8 T cell receptor beta chains derived from one specimen sequenced in a study of blood T cell repertoires in COVID-19. The protocol was immunoSEQ multiplex PCR, while the TCRdb copy is restricted to in-frame clones and leaves out a portion. The sample has tens of thousands of clones; 86% are singletons. Source material: peripheral blood. The origin of the receptors is a man in his fifties with active or convalescent COVID-19.

J is TRBJ2-7 and V is TRBV11-2, with D possibly being TRBD2 (5 bases). This CDR3 region has 14 residues. V was clipped by 11 bases and J by 1 base, with 18 bases between them. The germline gives CDR1 SGHAT, CDR2 FQNNGV. The CDR3 spells CASGRVGRSYEQYF. Here the CDR3 DNA reads TGTGCCTCCGGACGGGTGGGGAGATCCTACGAGCAGTACTTC.

The chain is built from TRBV5-5 and TRBJ2-5, with a tentative D call TRBD1 (5 bases). This CDR3 has 14 residues. V was clipped by 4 bases and J by 5 bases, with 15 bases between them. Germline V gives CDR1 SGHKS, CDR2 YYEKEE (reference sequence). The CDR3 nucleotides are TGTGCCAGCAGCGGGGCGGTGGTTGTGGAGACCCAGTACTTC. Translation gives CASSGAVVVETQYF.

The chain is built from TRBV28 and TRBJ2-2, with 16 bases identical to TRBD2. This CDR3 contains 18 residues. Germline lookup yields CDR1 MDHEN and CDR2 SYDVKM. V shed 8 bases and J 1 base; nucleotides not matched to a gene: 7. In nucleotides, the CDR3 is TGTGCCAGCCAGGGACTAGCGGGAGGGCCGGGGAACACCGGGGAGCTGTTTTTT. Its translation is CASQGLAGGPGNTGELFF.

The chain recombines TRBV6-5 with TRBJ2-1; 9 bases are a match to TRBD1. The CDR3 length is 15 residues. With V trimmed by 2 bases and J by 9 bases, 8 bases remained unmatched. Germline lookup yields CDR1 MNHEY and CDR2 SVGAGI. CDR3 sequence: CASSYAGTGTGEQFF. The CDR3 DNA is TGTGCCAGCAGTTACGCGGGGACAGGGACAGGTGAGCAGTTCTTC.

The count of this clone is one. This sequence joins TRBV6-5 and TRBJ1-2; TRBD1 agrees at 7 bases. CDR3 length: 12 amino acids. V lost 8 bases and J lost 6; bases outside the gene matches: 6. Germline CDR1 reads MNHEY; CDR2 reads SVGAGI. As DNA, the CDR3 is TGTGCCAGCGCCGACAGGGCTGATGGCTACACCTTC. Its translation: CASADRADGYTF.

The chain combines TRBV19 with TRBJ2-1; TRBD2 matches at 10 bases. Germline V gives CDR1 LNHDA, CDR2 SQIVND (reference sequence). V dropped 7 bases and J dropped 10; count of bases not matched to a gene: 10. This CDR3 has 14 residues. The CDR3 DNA reads TGTGCCAGTACAGCGGGAGGGCGAGTAGACGAGCAGTTCTTC. As protein: CASTAGGRVDEQFF.

The rearrangement uses TRBV6-6 and TRBJ1-5; D might be TRBD1 (6 bases). There are 14 residues in the CDR3. Trimming removed 2 bases from V and 6 bases from J, with 11 bases in between. The germline V gene encodes CDR1 MNHNY and CDR2 SVGAGI (reference sequence). The CDR3: CASSYEQGRQPQHF. DNA for the CDR3: TGTGCCAGCAGTTACGAACAGGGACGTCAGCCCCAGCATTTT.

This clone came up once. V usage is TRBV29-1 and J usage is TRBJ2-5; D perhaps matches TRBD1 (10 bases). CDR3 length equals 15 residues. CDR1 is SQVTM and CDR2 is ANQGSEA in the germline V gene. The V gene lost 5 bases and the J gene lost 8 bases, with 24 bases spanning the gap. The CDR3 sequence is CSVSGAGGQGVTQYF. CDR3 nucleotide sequence: TGCAGCGTTAGTGGAGCGGGAGGACAGGGGGTCACCCAGTACTTC. The full variable domain, with the rest looked up from reference TRBV29-1 and TRBJ2-5, is SAVISQKPSRDICQRGTSLTIQCQVDSQVTMMFWYRQQPGQSLTLIATANQGSEATYESGFVIDKFPISRPNLTFSTLTVSNMSPEDSSIYLCSVSGAGGQGVTQYFGPGTRLLVL.